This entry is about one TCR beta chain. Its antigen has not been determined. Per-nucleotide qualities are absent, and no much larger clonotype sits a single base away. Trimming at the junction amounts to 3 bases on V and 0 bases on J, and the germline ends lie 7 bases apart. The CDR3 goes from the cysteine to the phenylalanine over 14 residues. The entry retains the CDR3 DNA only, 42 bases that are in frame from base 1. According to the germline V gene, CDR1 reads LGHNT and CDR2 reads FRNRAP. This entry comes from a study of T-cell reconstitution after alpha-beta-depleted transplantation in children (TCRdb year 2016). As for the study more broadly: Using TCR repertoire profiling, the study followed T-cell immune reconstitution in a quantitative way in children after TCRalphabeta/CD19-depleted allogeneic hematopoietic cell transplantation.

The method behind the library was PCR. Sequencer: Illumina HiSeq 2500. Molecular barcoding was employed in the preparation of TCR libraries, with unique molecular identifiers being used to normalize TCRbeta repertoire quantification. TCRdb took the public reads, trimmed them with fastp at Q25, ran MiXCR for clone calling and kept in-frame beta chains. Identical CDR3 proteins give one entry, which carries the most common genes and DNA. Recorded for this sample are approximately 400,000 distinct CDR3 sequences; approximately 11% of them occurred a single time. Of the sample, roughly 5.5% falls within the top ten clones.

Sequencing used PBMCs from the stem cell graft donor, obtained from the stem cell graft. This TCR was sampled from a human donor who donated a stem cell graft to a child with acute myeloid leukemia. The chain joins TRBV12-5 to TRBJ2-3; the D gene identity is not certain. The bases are TGTGCTAGTGGTTTAGGGCTAAGCACAGATACGCAGTATTTT. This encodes CASGLGLSTDTQYF.